The TCR beta chain under discussion was sequenced for a study of sequential checkpoint blockade in melanoma. Study at large: Randomization was 1:1 between first-line nivolumab→ipilimumab and ipilimumab→nivolumab. Each arm's sequence ended with maintenance nivolumab.

Only in-frame clones appear in the TCRdb table, and some are missing; sequencing was by immunoSEQ multiplex PCR. The sample gives about 3,700 clones, around 43% of which show up once; around 41% is in the top ten. The V and J ends lost 7 bases and 7 bases respectively, with 14 bases between them. This CDR3 spans 12 amino acids. Germline V gives CDR1 SGDLS, CDR2 YYNGEE. As to treatment: randomized to nivolumab then ipilimumab (arm A) or the reverse (arm B). Patients had received no earlier DNA-damaging chemotherapy. From thawed PBMCs, live CD3+CD8+ cells negative for CD19 and CD56 were sorted. The clonotype comes from a human donor with melanoma. The chain carries TRBV9 and TRBJ1-2, with a possible D match to TRBD1 (5 bases). The specimen was CD8+ T cells sorted from blood (inferred from file names), collected from a patient given nivolumab and ipilimumab in sequence. CDR3 region: CASSGGVGGYTF. The CDR3 DNA reads as TGTGCCAGCTCTGGAGGGGTGGGTGGCTACACCTTC.